This T cell receptor (beta chain) is drawn from a study of CD8+CD57+ T cells in acquired aplastic anemia. Study in general: The study obtained an average of around 2.9 ug of DNA from sorted CD4+ and CD8+ cells. The study obtained around 10 million reads on average for CD4+ cells from healthy donors. Whole-study results and caveats: Overlapping CD8+ CDR3 repertoires of patients and controls contained approximately 28 shared sequences.

From germline, CDR1 is SGHTA and CDR2 FQGNSA. The CDR3 contains 15 residues. V lost 6 bases to trimming and J lost 2 bases, with 17 bases between them. Ten or more counts support this clonotype. No antigen is known for it. Genomic DNA, the template, was used for profiling of the TCR beta VDJ and CDR3. TCRdb independently ran MiXCR on the reads; one entry per CDR3 protein. The table includes fewer than 150,000 distinct CDR3 sequences, 48% detected once. The sample taken for sequencing was sorted CD4+, CD8+, or CD8+CD57+ T cells (not recorded which) from PBMCs. This sequence joins TRBV7-2 and TRBJ2-7; either TRBD1 or TRBD2 may supply D (5 bases each). This receptor was taken from a human donor in good health, serving as a control. For the CDR3, the DNA is TGTGCCAGCAGTATTAGGTGGGGGTCGGCCTACGAGCAGTACTTC. It yields the protein CASSIRWGSAYEQYF.